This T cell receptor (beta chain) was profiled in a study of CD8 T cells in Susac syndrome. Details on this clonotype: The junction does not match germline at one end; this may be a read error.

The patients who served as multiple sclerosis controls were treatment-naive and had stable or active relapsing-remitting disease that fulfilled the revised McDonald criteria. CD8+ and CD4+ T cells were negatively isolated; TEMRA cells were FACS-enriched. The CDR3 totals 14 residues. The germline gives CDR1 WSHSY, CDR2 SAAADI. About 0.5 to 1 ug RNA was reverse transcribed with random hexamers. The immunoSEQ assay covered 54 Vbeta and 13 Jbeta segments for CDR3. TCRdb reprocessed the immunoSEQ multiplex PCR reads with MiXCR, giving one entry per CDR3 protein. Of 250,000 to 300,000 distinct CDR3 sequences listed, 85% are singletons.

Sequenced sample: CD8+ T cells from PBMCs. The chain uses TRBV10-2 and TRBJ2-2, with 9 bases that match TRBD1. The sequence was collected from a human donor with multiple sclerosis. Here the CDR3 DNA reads TGCGCCAGCAGAGAAACAGGGGGCACCGGAGAGCTGTTTTTT. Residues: CASRETGGTGELFF.